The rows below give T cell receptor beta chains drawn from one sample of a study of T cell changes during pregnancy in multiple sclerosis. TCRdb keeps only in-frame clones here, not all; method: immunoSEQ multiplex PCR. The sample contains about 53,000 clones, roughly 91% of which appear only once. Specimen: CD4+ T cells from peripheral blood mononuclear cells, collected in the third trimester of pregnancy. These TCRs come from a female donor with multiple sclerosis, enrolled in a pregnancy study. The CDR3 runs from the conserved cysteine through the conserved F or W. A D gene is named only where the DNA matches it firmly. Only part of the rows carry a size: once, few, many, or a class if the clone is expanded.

CASSGPQGGNEQFF,TGCGCCAGCAGCGGACCACAGGGCGGCAATGAGCAGTTCTTC,TRBJ2-1,TRBV5-1,-,-
CASSQDGRGGNEKLFF,TGTGCCAGCAGCCAAGATGGGCGGGGAGGTAACGAAAAACTGTTTTTT,TRBJ1-4,TRBV4-2,-,-
CASSLDFSYEQYF,TGTGCCAGCAGCCTGGACTTTTCCTACGAGCAGTACTTC,TRBJ2-7,TRBV7-6,-,-
CASSLGQGLDEQFF,TGCGCCAGCAGCTTGGGTCAGGGGTTGGATGAGCAGTTCTTC,TRBJ2-1,TRBV5-1,-,-
CASSYTRTSLPEQYF,TGTGCCAGCAGTTACACAAGGACTAGCTTGCCGGAGCAGTACTTC,TRBJ2-5,TRBV6-6,TRBD2,-
CASSQDEAGGSHFPPDTQYF,TGCGCCAGCAGCCAAGATGAGGCGGGGGGGTCGCACTTTCCGCCAGATACGCAGTATTTT,TRBJ2-3,TRBV4-1,TRBD2,-
CASSPGERGSTDTQYF,TGTGCCAGCAGCCCGGGGGAGCGGGGGAGCACAGATACGCAGTATTTT,TRBJ2-3,TRBV11-3,TRBD2,-
CASSLLWTGVTGELFF,TGTGCCAGCAGTTTACTGTGGACAGGGGTAACCGGGGAGCTGTTTTTT,TRBJ2-2,TRBV27,TRBD1,-
CASSLERGRNTEAFF,TGTGCCAGCAGCTTGGAAAGGGGGAGGAACACTGAAGCTTTCTTT,TRBJ1-1,TRBV5-4,-,-
CASSERTGASETQYF,TGTGCCAGCAGCGAACGGACAGGGGCTTCTGAGACCCAGTACTTC,TRBJ2-5,TRBV11-3,TRBD1,-
CASSLGGVGNTIYF,TGTGCCAGCAGCCTCGGGGGGGTTGGAAACACCATATATTTT,TRBJ1-3,TRBV9,-,-
CASSPGTRPGELFF,TGCGCCAGCTCTCCCGGGACAAGGCCCGGGGAGCTGTTTTTT,TRBJ2-2,TRBV10-2,-,-
CATAPKGAGWGDEQFF,TGTGCCACCGCCCCTAAGGGAGCGGGGTGGGGCGATGAGCAGTTCTTC,TRBJ2-1,TRBV15,TRBD2,once